These 7 T cell receptor beta chains originate from one sample sequenced in a study of blood T cell repertoires in COVID-19. The data were produced by immunoSEQ multiplex PCR, yet TCRdb's version contains in-frame clones alone and is incomplete. The sample has about 250,000 clones, 75% to 85% seen once. What was sequenced was peripheral blood. The receptors derive from a man between 50 and 59 years old with active or convalescent COVID-19.

This chain connects TRBV7-8 to TRBJ1-6; D may be TRBD1 (6 bases). The V gene's germline CDR1 is SGHVS and CDR2 FQNEAQ. V lost 5 bases, J lost 7 bases, and 12 bases lay in between. The CDR3 spans 14 residues. The CDR3 here is CASSLQGSNSPLHF. The DNA for the CDR3 is TGTGCCAGCAGCCTACAGGGAAGCAATTCACCCCTCCACTTT.

J is TRBJ2-5 and V is TRBV3-1 (or the pseudogene TRBV3-2), with D perhaps matching TRBD1 (6 bases). Germline V gene sequence: CDR1 LGHDT, CDR2 YNNKEL (reference sequence). The V and J ends lost 4 bases and 2 bases respectively, with 17 bases between them. The CDR3 runs 16 residues. The DNA of the CDR3 is TGTGCCAGCAGCCTAACTCATCGGACAGTACAAGAGACCCAGTACTTC. This codes for CASSLTHRTVQETQYF.

The chain joins TRBV6-5 to TRBJ1-1, with 7 nucleotides matching TRBD1. V was pared by 6 bases and J by 0 bases, with 7 bases of the junction left unmatched. CDR1 and CDR2 from the germline V gene are MNHEY and SVGAGI. This CDR3 contains 15 residues. In DNA form, the CDR3 reads TGTGCCAGCAGACACCTGACAGGGCTGAACACTGAAGCTTTCTTT. Residues: CASRHLTGLNTEAFF.

This clone was seen many times. The rearrangement joins TRBV9 to TRBJ2-7; 8 nucleotides align to TRBD2. CDR3 length equals 15 residues. The germline V gene encodes CDR1 SGDLS and CDR2 YYNGEE. With 4 bases clipped from V and 5 bases from J, the junction kept 11 bases outside the gene matches. CDR3 in DNA: TGTGCCAGCAGCTTCACCGGGACTAGGGGAGACGAGCAGTACTTC. Translated, it gives CASSFTGTRGDEQYF.

Here the CDR3 reads CASSLTGGGQPQHF. In DNA form, the CDR3 reads TGCGCCAGCAGCTTAACAGGGGGAGGTCAGCCCCAGCATTTT. The rearrangement links TRBV5-1 to TRBJ1-5, with 8 bases fitting TRBD1. Per germline, CDR1 SGHRS and CDR2 YFSETQ. V trimming: 2 bases; J trimming: 6 bases; junction bases outside the gene matches: 4. CDR3 size: 14 residues.

The chain links TRBV2 to TRBJ2-3, with D perhaps matching TRBD2 (6 bases). Trimming removed 8 bases at V and 2 bases at J, with 17 bases between. The CDR3 contains 15 residues. The germline V gene has CDR1 SNHLY and CDR2 FYNNEI. CDR3 nucleotide sequence: TGTGCCAGCGCGCACCTAGCGCCTTACACAGATACGCAGTATTTT. This codes for CASAHLAPYTDTQYF.

V and J are TRBV27 and TRBJ2-2, with no clear D. Germline V gene data show CDR1 as MNHEY and CDR2 as SMNVEV (reference sequence). Between the trimmed V and J ends, which lost 2 bases and 5 bases, there was a span of 9 bases. The CDR3 length is 14 residues. CDR3 residues: CASSLTITTGELFF. The CDR3 DNA sequence: TGTGCCAGCAGTTTAACAATAACAACCGGGGAGCTGTTTTTT.